The rows below give T cell receptor beta chains drawn from one sample of a study of blood T cell repertoires in COVID-19. Sequenced by immunoSEQ multiplex PCR; TCRdb stores in-frame clones only, minus some. This repertoire shows roughly 230,000 clones, roughly 85% found once; its top ten account for 6.6%. The material sequenced was PBMCs or T cells enriched from blood (not recorded which). All receptors derive from a woman aged 45-60 years who had been exposed to COVID-19. Both conserved end residues are part of each CDR3. The D gene is left open where the match is weak. Only some rows state a clone size, as once, few, many or a class for expanded clones.

TRBD1 TRBJ2-2 TRBV11-2 - CASRGVGTGGLGELFF TGTGCCAGCAGAGGAGTTGGGACAGGGGGCCTCGGGGAGCTGTTTTTT
TRBD2 TRBJ2-5 TRBV13 once CASSRAGGPVEETQYF TGTGCCAGCAGCCGCGCGGGGGGGCCGGTAGAAGAGACCCAGTACTTC
- TRBJ1-1 TRBV13 - CASSLGGGTEAFF TGTGCCAGCAGCTTAGGGGGAGGCACTGAAGCTTTCTTT
- TRBJ1-2 TRBV2 few CASSVIAGMGGYTF TGTGCCAGCAGTGTGATAGCAGGGATGGGTGGCTACACCTTC
TRBD1 TRBJ2-2 TRBV5-1 - CASRLQGWNTGELFF TGCGCCAGCAGGTTACAGGGGTGGAACACCGGGGAGCTGTTTTTT
TRBD1 TRBJ1-1 TRBV30 - CASRDREPLNTEAFF TGTGCCTCCCGGGACAGAGAACCCTTGAACACTGAAGCTTTCTTT
TRBD2 TRBJ2-3 TRBV6-5 few CASSYSGRGGTDTQYF TGTGCCAGCAGTTACTCGGGGCGGGGGGGCACAGATACGCAGTATTTT
- TRBJ1-6 TRBV9 - CASSVAPSSYNSPLHF TGTGCCAGCAGCGTAGCTCCGAGCTCCTATAATTCACCCCTCCACTTT
TRBD2 TRBJ2-7 TRBV7-2 - CASSSFTSGGNYEQYF TGTGCCAGCAGCTCATTCACTAGCGGGGGGAACTACGAGCAGTACTTC
TRBD1 TRBJ1-1 TRBV6-5 - CASSSWDSLNTEAFF TGTGCCAGCAGTTCATGGGACAGCTTGAACACTGAAGCTTTCTTT
- TRBJ1-1 TRBV20-1 - CSAIDTEAFF TGCAGTGCTATCGACACTGAAGCTTTCTTT
TRBD2 TRBJ2-7 TRBV29-1 - CSVRTSSYEQYF TGCAGCGTTCGGACTAGCAGCTACGAGCAGTACTTC
- TRBJ2-2 TRBV18 - CASSPGTGYTGELFF TGTGCCAGCTCGCCTGGAACAGGGTACACCGGGGAGCTGTTTTTT
- TRBJ1-1 TRBV7-9 - CASSLGQMNTEAFF TGTGCCAGCAGCTTAGGACAGATGAACACTGAAGCTTTCTTT
- TRBJ1-2 TRBV10-1 - CASGDSTNYGYTF TGCGCCAGCGGTGACAGTACAAACTATGGCTACACCTTC
TRBD1 TRBJ2-7 TRBV6-5 few CASSLGQNYEQYF TGTGCCAGCAGCTTGGGACAGAACTACGAGCAGTACTTC
- TRBJ1-6 TRBV27 - CASSLEQGTSPLHF TGTGCCAGCAGTTTGGAGCAGGGGACTTCACCCCTCCACTTT
- TRBJ1-2 TRBV5-6 - CASSAGWGYTF TGTGCCAGCAGCGCCGGGTGGGGCTACACCTTC
- TRBJ1-2 TRBV5-4 - CASSLVGVNYGYTF TGTGCCAGCAGCTTGGTAGGGGTGAACTATGGCTACACCTTC
TRBD1 TRBJ2-3 TRBV6-4 - CASSETGGADTQYF TGTGCCAGCAGCGAGACAGGGGGCGCAGATACGCAGTATTTT
TRBD1 TRBJ1-1 TRBV25-1 - CASSDIQGAPNTEAFF TGTGCCAGCAGTGATATTCAGGGGGCGCCGAACACTGAAGCTTTCTTT
TRBD1 TRBJ1-2 TRBV10-3 once CAISPTGGDYGYTF TGTGCCATCTCCCCGACAGGGGGCGACTATGGCTACACCTTC
TRBD1 TRBJ2-1 TRBV7-2 - CASSPQMGQGGNEQFF TGTGCCAGCAGCCCTCAGATGGGACAGGGAGGAAATGAGCAGTTCTTC
- TRBJ2-4 TRBV5-1 - CASSLAPGVNIQYF TGCGCCAGCAGCTTGGCCCCGGGGGTTAACATTCAGTACTTC
- TRBJ1-6 TRBV18 few CASSPNSGENSPLHF TGTGCCAGCTCACCAAACTCAGGGGAAAATTCACCCCTCCACTTT
TRBD1 TRBJ1-3 TRBV15 - CATSRVGTGGSGNTIYF TGTGCCACCAGCAGAGTAGGGACAGGGGGATCTGGAAACACCATATATTTT
- TRBJ2-6 TRBV10-3 once CAITQAGANVLTF TGTGCCATCACTCAGGCTGGGGCCAACGTCCTGACTTTC
TRBD1 TRBJ1-5 TRBV6-1 - CASSDRPTGFQPQHF TGTGCCAGCAGTGATAGGCCGACAGGGTTTCAGCCCCAGCATTTT
TRBD1 TRBJ2-5 TRBV28 - CASSTGGASQETQYF TGTGCCAGCTCTACAGGGGGCGCCTCCCAAGAGACCCAGTACTTC
- TRBJ2-7 TRBV4-3 - CASSQQHRETYEQYF TGCGCCAGCAGCCAACAACACAGGGAAACCTACGAGCAGTACTTC
- TRBJ1-2 TRBV19 - CASTGAGYGYTF TGTGCCAGTACAGGGGCGGGCTATGGCTACACCTTC
- TRBJ1-4 TRBV19 few CASSIARGGPNEKLFF TGTGCCAGTAGTATAGCCCGCGGGGGTCCTAATGAAAAACTGTTTTTT
- TRBJ1-1 TRBV3-1/TRBV3-2 once CASSQAPGLTEAFF TGTGCCAGCAGCCAAGCCCCAGGGCTCACTGAAGCTTTCTTT
- TRBJ2-7 TRBV4-3 - CASSQGILQATSYEQYF TGCGCCAGCAGCCAAGGTATCTTACAGGCGACCTCCTACGAGCAGTACTTC
- TRBJ1-2 TRBV7-2 - CASSNYQGTGGYTF TGTGCCAGCAGCAATTACCAGGGAACGGGCGGCTACACCTTC
TRBD1 TRBJ2-2 TRBV7-8 - CASSTLSDRGTGELFF TGTGCCAGCAGTACTCTATCGGACAGGGGGACCGGGGAGCTGTTTTTT
- TRBJ2-3 TRBV19 - CASSIRGMRTDTQYF TGTGCCAGTAGTATAAGGGGGATGCGCACAGATACGCAGTATTTT
- TRBJ1-2 TRBV9 - CASSLGGIAGGYTF TGTGCCAGCAGCCTTGGGGGGATTGCTGGGGGCTACACCTTC
- TRBJ2-5 TRBV6-2/TRBV6-3 - CASSVSGSRTQYF TGTGCCAGCAGTGTCTCCGGGTCTCGGACCCAGTACTTC
TRBD2 TRBJ2-1 TRBV3-1/TRBV3-2 - CASSPIWGLAVNEQFF TGTGCCAGCAGCCCCATATGGGGACTAGCGGTGAATGAGCAGTTCTTC
- TRBJ1-1 TRBV27 - CASSLEFNTEAFF TGTGCCAGCAGTTTAGAGTTCAACACTGAAGCTTTCTTT
- TRBJ2-7 TRBV2 - CASGGPNEQYF TGTGCCAGCGGGGGCCCCAACGAGCAGTACTTC
- TRBJ1-1 TRBV18 - CASSFGSLMNTEAFF TGTGCCAGCTCATTTGGCAGTCTCATGAACACTGAAGCTTTCTTT
TRBD1 TRBJ1-1 TRBV29-1 - CSVPPQGSTEAFF TGCAGCGTCCCGCCACAGGGGAGCACTGAAGCTTTCTTT
TRBD2 TRBJ2-2 TRBV7-8 - CASSSFETSGTGELFF TGTGCCAGCAGCTCTTTTGAGACTAGCGGCACCGGGGAGCTGTTTTTT
- TRBJ1-1 TRBV24-1 - CATSGGRGYTEAFF TGTGCCACCAGTGGAGGGAGAGGGTACACTGAAGCTTTCTTT
TRBD1 TRBJ1-6 TRBV27 - CASSLGDRGNSPLHF TGTGCCAGCAGTTTAGGGGACAGGGGCAATTCACCCCTCCACTTT
TRBD1 TRBJ1-3 TRBV25-1 - CASSQTGRNTIYF TGTGCCAGCAGTCAGACAGGGCGAAACACCATATATTTT
- TRBJ1-1 TRBV30 - CAWRRGTEAFF TGTGCCTGGAGAAGGGGGACTGAAGCTTTCTTT
- TRBJ1-1 TRBV7-2 - CASSSRGQSKAFF TGTGCCAGCAGCTCTAGAGGACAGTCTAAAGCTTTCTTT
TRBD1 TRBJ2-4 TRBV5-5 - CASSGQGSAKNIQYF TGTGCCAGCAGTGGACAGGGGTCGGCCAAAAACATTCAGTACTTC
TRBD1 TRBJ1-2 TRBV5-1 - CASSFDRAENYGYTF TGCGCCAGCAGCTTCGACAGGGCCGAGAACTATGGCTACACCTTC
TRBD1 TRBJ1-1 TRBV7-9 - CASRPSGTGDGTEAFF TGTGCCAGCAGACCATCCGGGACAGGGGATGGCACTGAAGCTTTCTTT
- TRBJ2-2 TRBV6-5 - CASSTFSQFTGELFF TGTGCCAGCAGCACGTTTTCTCAGTTCACCGGGGAGCTGTTTTTT
- TRBJ1-5 TRBV5-4 - CASSLGGAGQPQHF TGTGCCAGCAGCTTGGGAGGAGCGGGTCAGCCCCAGCATTTT
- TRBJ2-1 TRBV12-3/TRBV12-4 - CASRVQHNEQFF TGTGCCAGCAGAGTACAACACAATGAGCAGTTCTTC
- TRBJ2-1 TRBV11-2 once CASSLLDNEQFF TGTGCCAGCAGCTTACTAGACAATGAGCAGTTCTTC
- TRBJ2-7 TRBV29-1 - CSVRSGLSIWQYF TGCAGCGTTCGTTCGGGACTTAGTATATGGCAGTACTTC
- TRBJ1-2 TRBV4-3 - CASSQGTGQNSQGYTF TGCGCCAGCAGCCAAGGAACTGGACAGAATAGTCAAGGCTACACCTTC
- TRBJ2-2 TRBV29-1 few CSVSSSTVTGELFF TGCAGCGTCTCCTCTTCGACAGTCACCGGGGAGCTGTTTTTT